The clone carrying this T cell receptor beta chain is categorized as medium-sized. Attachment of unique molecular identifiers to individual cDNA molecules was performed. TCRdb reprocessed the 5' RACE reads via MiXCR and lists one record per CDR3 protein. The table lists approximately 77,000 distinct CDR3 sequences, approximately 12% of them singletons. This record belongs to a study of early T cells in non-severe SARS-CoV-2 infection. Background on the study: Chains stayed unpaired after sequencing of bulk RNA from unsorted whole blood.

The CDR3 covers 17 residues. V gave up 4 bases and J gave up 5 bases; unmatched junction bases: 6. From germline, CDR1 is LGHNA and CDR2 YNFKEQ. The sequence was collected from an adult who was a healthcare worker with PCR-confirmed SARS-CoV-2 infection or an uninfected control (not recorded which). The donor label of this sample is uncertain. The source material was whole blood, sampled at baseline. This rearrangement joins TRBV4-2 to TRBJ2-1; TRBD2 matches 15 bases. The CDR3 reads CASSRGLAGGPDNEQFF. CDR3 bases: TGTGCCAGCAGCCGCGGACTAGCGGGGGGGCCAGACAATGAGCAGTTCTTC.